These T cell receptor beta chains were read from a single sample in a study of control samples from healthy donors and cancer patients. Only in-frame clones appear in the TCRdb table, and some are missing; sequencing was by immunoSEQ multiplex PCR. Of under 70,000 clones listed, roughly nine tenths are singletons. The sequenced sample was PBMCs. The origin of the receptors is a woman aged 45-60 years with colorectal cancer. Both conserved end residues are part of each CDR3. The D gene is left open where the match is weak. Clone size is given for some rows only: seen once, a few or many times, or a class if the clone is expanded.

clone_size,v_call,d_call,j_call,cdr3_nt,cdr3_aa
once,TRBV5-1,-,TRBJ1-1,TGCGCCAGCAGCCCGTCTGGTAACACTGAAGCTTTCTTT,CASSPSGNTEAFF
-,TRBV6-6,-,TRBJ2-2,TGTGCCAGCAGAGACGACGGGGAGCTGTTTTTT,CASRDDGELFF
-,TRBV29-1,-,TRBJ2-2,TGCAGCGCAAACAGGGGGGGCACCGGGGAGCTGTTTTTT,CSANRGGTGELFF
-,TRBV11-2,TRBD2,TRBJ2-5,TGTGCCAGCAGCTTAGATTGGCCTCTCAGTCTTGCGGGAGGGCCTCAGACCCAGTACTTC,CASSLDWPLSLAGGPQTQYF
-,TRBV9,-,TRBJ2-2,TGTGCCAGCAGCGTCGGGAGCTGGGACACCGGGGAGCTGTTTTTT,CASSVGSWDTGELFF
-,TRBV18,-,TRBJ2-3,TGTGCCAGCTCACCAGGCGGGGCAGATACGCAGTATTTT,CASSPGGADTQYF
once,TRBV19,-,TRBJ2-1,TGTGCCAGTAGTATAGACGGCTTCTACAATGAGCAGTTCTTC,CASSIDGFYNEQFF
-,TRBV11-2,-,TRBJ2-7,TGTGCCAGCAGCCCCCGGGCTGCGGGTCCCTCAGGGGAGCAGTACTTC,CASSPRAAGPSGEQYF
-,TRBV7-9,-,TRBJ2-1,TGTGCCAGCAGAAACTACAATGAGCAGTTCTTC,CASRNYNEQFF
few,TRBV11-2,-,TRBJ1-5,TGTGCCAGCAGCTTAGGAAAAGGGTCCTACCAGGCCCAGCATTTT,CASSLGKGSYQAQHF
-,TRBV5-1,-,TRBJ2-1,TGCGCCAGCAGCTTGGTGGGCAGGAGCTCCTACAATGAGCAGTTCTTC,CASSLVGRSSYNEQFF
once,TRBV7-3,-,TRBJ2-1,TGTGCCAGCAGCTTATTTGGGGGAAGCTCCTACAATGAGCAGTTCTTC,CASSLFGGSSYNEQFF
-,TRBV5-1,-,TRBJ2-7,TGCGCCAGCAGCCCTAGAACAGCCGTGCAGTACTTC,CASSPRTAVQYF
-,TRBV5-1,TRBD1,TRBJ2-7,TGCGCCAGCAGCTTCCGGGACAGGGTCAACGAGCAGTACTTC,CASSFRDRVNEQYF
-,TRBV14,-,TRBJ1-2,TGTGCCAGCAGCCAAGATCACAGGACAGCGTCGGATGGCTACACCTTC,CASSQDHRTASDGYTF
-,TRBV28,-,TRBJ1-5,TGTGCCAGCAGTTCCCCTGGGTACAATCAGCCCCAGCATTTT,CASSSPGYNQPQHF
-,TRBV23-1,-,TRBJ2-1,TGCGCCTGCGGGCGGTGGGGTCCCAGCTCCTACAATGAGCAGTTCTTC,CACGRWGPSSYNEQFF
-,TRBV28,-,TRBJ2-3,TGTGCCAGCAGTACCTCGTGGGTTCCCCGGGATACGCAGTATTTT,CASSTSWVPRDTQYF
-,TRBV12-3/TRBV12-4,-,TRBJ1-4,TGTGCCAGCAGTTTACCGAGCACAGAAAAACTGTTTTTT,CASSLPSTEKLFF
-,TRBV11-2,-,TRBJ1-1,TGTGCCAGCAGCACCTCAGGGAGAAGGGAGAACACTGAAGCTTTCTTT,CASSTSGRRENTEAFF
-,TRBV7-9,-,TRBJ2-1,TGTGCCAGCAGCTCCAAGGGCTCCTACAATGAGCAGTTCTTC,CASSSKGSYNEQFF
few,TRBV7-2,TRBD1,TRBJ1-6,TGTGCCAGCAGCTCATGGACAGGGGCGGGTTCACCCCTCCACTTT,CASSSWTGAGSPLHF
-,TRBV15,-,TRBJ2-5,TGTGCCACCAGCAGAGTTGGGAGGATGGAGACCCAGTACTTC,CATSRVGRMETQYF
-,TRBV2,-,TRBJ2-5,TGTGCCAGCAGGCGCGGCCAAGAGACCCAGTACTTC,CASRRGQETQYF
few,TRBV7-9,-,TRBJ1-6,TGTGCCAGCAGCTTAGCCCTAAATTCACCCCTCCACTTT,CASSLALNSPLHF
-,TRBV3-1/TRBV3-2,-,TRBJ2-2,TGTGCCAGCAGCCAAGATTCGGGGGAGCTGTTTTTT,CASSQDSGELFF
-,TRBV6-5,-,TRBJ2-2,TGTGCCAGCAGTCGCGGCGGGGCAAACACCGGGGAGCTGTTTTTT,CASSRGGANTGELFF
once,TRBV7-8,-,TRBJ1-6,TGTGCCAGCAGCCAGTGGGGGATAGGTTCACCCCTCCACTTT,CASSQWGIGSPLHF
-,TRBV19,-,TRBJ2-7,TGTGCCAGTAGTATCGGCCGGTCCGGGGGCTACGAGCAGTACTTC,CASSIGRSGGYEQYF
-,TRBV19,-,TRBJ2-1,TGTGCCAGTAGCGGGGGCCCCTACAATGAGCAGTTCTTC,CASSGGPYNEQFF
-,TRBV2,-,TRBJ1-1,TGTGCCATCCGGTGGCTCGGGGGTGAGGGCCGACCTGAAGCTTTCTTT,CAIRWLGGEGRPEAFF
-,TRBV9,-,TRBJ2-5,TGTGCCAGCAGCGTCAGTGAGGGGCTGGTGGAGACCCAGTACTTC,CASSVSEGLVETQYF
-,TRBV10-1,-,TRBJ2-3,TGCGCCAGCAGTGACGGGATCGGCACAGATACGCAGTATTTT,CASSDGIGTDTQYF
-,TRBV12-3/TRBV12-4,-,TRBJ1-1,TGTGCCAGCGGGACAAAATCAAACACTGAAGCTTTCTTT,CASGTKSNTEAFF
-,TRBV2,-,TRBJ2-5,TGTGCCAGCAGTAACGGACAAATTCAAGAGACCCAGTACTTC,CASSNGQIQETQYF
once,TRBV19,TRBD1,TRBJ1-4,TGTGCCAGTAGTTTGACAGGGGGCCGCGGAGAAAAACTGTTTTTT,CASSLTGGRGEKLFF
-,TRBV6-5,TRBD2,TRBJ2-1,TGTGCCAGCAGTCGACTAGCGGGGGGGCAGGATGAGCAGTTCTTC,CASSRLAGGQDEQFF
-,TRBV6-6,-,TRBJ1-4,TGTGCCAGCAGTAAAGAAAGAGGTGAAAAACTGTTTTTT,CASSKERGEKLFF
-,TRBV19,-,TRBJ1-1,TGTGCCAGTAGAGGGAGTGTGAGAAACACTGAAGCTTTCTTT,CASRGSVRNTEAFF
-,TRBV7-2,-,TRBJ2-6,TGTGCCAGCAGCTCAAGCGGCTCTGGGGCCAACGTCCTGACTTTC,CASSSSGSGANVLTF
-,TRBV12-3/TRBV12-4,TRBD1,TRBJ1-1,TGTGCCAGCAGTTCCCGGGACAGTGAAGCTTTCTTT,CASSSRDSEAFF
-,TRBV27,TRBD1,TRBJ2-1,TGTGCCAGCAGTTTATACGGCGGCAGGACAGGCCGAAGAAATGGGCAGTTCTTC,CASSLYGGRTGRRNGQFF
-,TRBV5-1,-,TRBJ2-1,TGCGCCAGCAGCTTGACCGGGGACGACAATGAGCAGTTCTTC,CASSLTGDDNEQFF
-,TRBV7-6,-,TRBJ2-3,TGTGCCAGCAGCTTAGGGGGAAGGGGTTCTAGCACAGATACGCAGTATTTT,CASSLGGRGSSTDTQYF
-,TRBV4-2,-,TRBJ2-3,TGTGCCAGCAGCCAAGATAGGACTTCCATTACGACAGATACGCAGTATTTT,CASSQDRTSITTDTQYF
-,TRBV19,TRBD2,TRBJ2-1,TGTGCCAGTATTAGGACTAGCGGGAGTTACAATGAGCAGTTCTTC,CASIRTSGSYNEQFF
once,TRBV6-6,-,TRBJ1-6,TGTGCCAGCAGTTACCGGGCCTCTAATTCACCCCTCCACTTT,CASSYRASNSPLHF